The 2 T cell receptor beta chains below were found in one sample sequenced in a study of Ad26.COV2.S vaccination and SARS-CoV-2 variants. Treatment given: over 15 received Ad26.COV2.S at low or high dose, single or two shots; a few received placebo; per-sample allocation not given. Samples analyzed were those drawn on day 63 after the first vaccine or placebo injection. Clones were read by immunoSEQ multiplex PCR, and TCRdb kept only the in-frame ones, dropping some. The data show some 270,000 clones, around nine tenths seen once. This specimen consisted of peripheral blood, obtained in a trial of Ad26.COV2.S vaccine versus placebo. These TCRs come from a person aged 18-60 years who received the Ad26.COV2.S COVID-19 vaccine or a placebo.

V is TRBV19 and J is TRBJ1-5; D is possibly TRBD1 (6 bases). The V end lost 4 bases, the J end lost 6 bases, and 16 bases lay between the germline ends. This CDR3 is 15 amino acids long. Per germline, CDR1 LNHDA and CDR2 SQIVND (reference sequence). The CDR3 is CASSKEGEVVQPQHF. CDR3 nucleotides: TGTGCCAGTAGTAAAGAGGGGGAAGTCGTTCAGCCCCAGCATTTT.

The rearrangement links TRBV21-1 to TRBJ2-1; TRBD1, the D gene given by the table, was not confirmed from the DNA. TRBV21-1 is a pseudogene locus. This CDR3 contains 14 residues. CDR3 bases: TGTGCCAGCAGCAAAAAGTTACAGAACAATGAGCAGTTCTTC. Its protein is CASSKKLQNNEQFF.